The T cell receptor (beta chain) described here comes from a study of blood T cell repertoires in COVID-19. Method: immunoSEQ multiplex PCR; TCRdb's copy keeps in-frame clones and lacks some. This table holds roughly 100,000 clones, over 65% found once. V lost 2 bases, J lost 7 bases, and 5 bases stayed unmatched. From germline, CDR1 is MNHEY and CDR2 SVGEGT. The CDR3 has 15 amino acids. The specimen sequenced was peripheral blood. The sequence was obtained from a man older than 75 with COVID-19, enrolled during active disease. The chain is built from TRBV6-2 or TRBV6-3 and TRBJ2-1; 10 positions match TRBD2. The CDR3 DNA sequence: TGTGCCAGCAGTTACAGAGCGGGAGGGCCGAATGAGCAGTTCTTC. Protein: CASSYRAGGPNEQFF.